What follows are 18 T cell receptor beta chains derived from one specimen sequenced in a study of blood T cell repertoires in COVID-19. Data came from immunoSEQ multiplex PCR; TCRdb stores just in-frame clones and leaves some out. The data hold 100,000 to 150,000 clones, with roughly 83% observed a single time. Sequences were obtained from peripheral blood. The source is a woman between 25 and 40 years old who had recovered from COVID-19.

The chain recombines TRBV6-5 with TRBJ2-2; 10 nucleotides line up with TRBD1. Unmatched junction bases numbered 6, after V lost 6 bases and J lost 5 bases. Per germline, CDR1 MNHEY and CDR2 SVGAGI. The length of the CDR3 is 15 residues. CDR3 in amino acids: CASRPDRGQTGELFF. CDR3 nucleotide sequence: TGTGCCAGCAGACCAGACAGGGGGCAGACCGGGGAGCTGTTTTTT.

This sequence joins TRBV12-3 or TRBV12-4 and TRBJ1-2, with TRBD1 matching over 7 bases. V lost 10 bases, J lost 8 bases, and 10 bases stayed unmatched. CDR3 length equals 12 residues. The CDR3 is CATPGGREGYTF. The DNA of the CDR3 is TGTGCCACCCCAGGGGGGCGGGAAGGCTACACCTTC.

V usage is TRBV14 and J usage is TRBJ2-3; tentatively, D is TRBD1 (5 bases). The CDR3 runs to 12 residues. The V end was cut by 4 bases, the J end by 5 bases, with 7 bases between. Germline CDR1 reads SGHDN; CDR2 reads FVKESK. The CDR3 region is CASSLQGDTQYF. The CDR3, as DNA: TGTGCCAGCAGCCTCCAGGGAGATACGCAGTATTTT.

This chain uses TRBV24-1 with TRBJ2-1; 8 bases fit TRBD2. The V gene's germline CDR1 is KGHDR and CDR2 SFDVKD. The CDR3 loop spans 16 amino acids. The V gene end was trimmed by 4 bases and the J gene end by 3 bases; junction bases not matched to a gene: 7. The CDR3 DNA follows: TGTGCCACCAGTGACCCGAAGCGGGGGAGCTACAATGAGCAGTTCTTC. It yields the protein CATSDPKRGSYNEQFF.

V usage is TRBV7-2 and J usage is TRBJ1-2, with 7 bases identical to TRBD1. The CDR3 loop spans 14 amino acids. With 2 bases clipped from V and 5 bases from J, the junction kept 5 bases outside the gene matches. The germline V gene has CDR1 SGHTA and CDR2 FQGNSA. The CDR3: CASSLRRGLYGYTF. The CDR3 coding sequence is TGTGCCAGCAGCTTACGGAGGGGGCTGTATGGCTACACCTTC.

The rearrangement links TRBV7-8 to TRBJ2-5, with 8 bases lining up with TRBD2. CDR1 SGHVS and CDR2 FQNEAQ come from the germline V gene. J was trimmed by 5 bases and V by 4 bases; bases with no gene match: 6. The CDR3 totals 14 residues. CDR3 bases: TGTGCCAGCAGCTGGCGGGGGGCCCGGGAGACCCAGTACTTC. It codes for CASSWRGARETQYF.

The chain employs TRBV7-8 and TRBJ2-3; 9 nucleotides align to TRBD2. The germline V gene encodes CDR1 SGHVS and CDR2 FQNEAQ. V lost 4 bases to trimming and J lost 5 bases; unmatched junction nucleotides: 7. The CDR3 extends over 15 amino acids. CDR3: CASSSLGGGGDTQYF. The CDR3 DNA is TGTGCCAGCAGCTCTCTTGGCGGGGGGGGAGATACGCAGTATTTT. Using reference TRBV7-8 and TRBJ2-3 for the parts outside the CDR3, the full variable domain is GAGVSQSPRYKVAKRGQDVALRCDPISGHVSLFWYQQALGQGPEFLTYFQNEAQLDKSGLPSDRFFAERPEGSVSTLKIQRTQQEDSAVYLCASSSLGGGGDTQYFGPGTRLTVL.

This clone has only a few counts. This sample also contains other DNA sequences that code for the same CDR3. CDR3: CASSQETVNTEAFF. DNA of the CDR3: TGTGCCAGCTCACAGGAGACAGTGAACACTGAAGCTTTCTTT. The rearrangement links TRBV18 to TRBJ1-1; D perhaps matches TRBD1 (5 bases). V lost 4 bases to trimming and J lost 0 bases, with 9 bases between them. This CDR3 is built from 14 residues. Germline V gene lookup returns CDR1 KGHSH and CDR2 LQKENI.

A remark on this clone: Other DNA sequences in the sample encode the same CDR3. The J gene is TRBJ1-2, the V gene TRBV19; tentative D call: TRBD1 (5 bases). CDR3 length: 11 residues. The V gene's germline CDR1 is LNHDA and CDR2 SQIVND (reference sequence). Trimming left V 6 bases short and J 4 bases short, with 6 bases between. CDR3 in amino acids: CASSDSYGYTF. The CDR3 coding sequence is TGTGCCAGTAGCGACAGCTATGGCTACACCTTC.

The rearrangement uses TRBV6-5 and TRBJ1-5; the D is unclear. The V end lost 8 bases, the J end lost 2 bases, and 10 bases lay between the germline ends. The CDR3 consists of 13 residues. CDR1 is MNHEY, CDR2 SVGAGI, per germline. The DNA for the CDR3 is TGTGCCAGCCACGGGCGGGGCAATCAGCCCCAGCATTTT. It translates to CASHGRGNQPQHF.

The CDR3 bases are TGTGCCATCAGTGCTCCGCTAGGACTAGCGGGAGGGACCGGAAAGACCCAGTACTTC. Its translation: CAISAPLGLAGGTGKTQYF. The chain is built from TRBV10-3 and TRBJ2-5; 15 bases map to TRBD2. Germline V gene data show CDR1 as ENHRY and CDR2 as SYGVKD. J was trimmed by 6 bases and V by 4 bases; bases with no gene match: 15. The CDR3 loop spans 19 amino acids.

V is TRBV5-8 and J is TRBJ1-1; no reliable D call. There are 14 residues in the CDR3. V was pared by 2 bases and J by 7 bases, with 15 bases between. Germline V gives CDR1 SGHTS, CDR2 YDEGEE. CDR3 nucleotide sequence: TGTGCCAGCAGCTTTTTATCGGGAGAGGGTGAAGCTTTCTTT. Amino acid sequence: CASSFLSGEGEAFF.

The genes are TRBV25-1 and TRBJ2-3; TRBD2 might be the D (6 bases). CDR1 is MGHDK and CDR2 is SYGVNS in the germline V gene. CDR3 length: 12 residues. Trimming left V 3 bases short and J 14 bases short, with 15 bases between. The CDR3 DNA is TGTGCCAGCAGTGACCCCGTAGGTAGCGGGTATTTT. Residues: CASSDPVGSGYF. Variable domain in full (rest from reference TRBV25-1 and TRBJ2-3): EADIYQTPRYLVIGTGKKITLECSQTMGHDKMYWYQQDPGMELHLIHYSYGVNSTEKGDLSSESTVSRIRTEHFPLTLESARPSHTSQYLCASSDPVGSGYFGPGTRLTVL.

The rearrangement uses TRBV6-5 and TRBJ1-1; tentatively, D is TRBD1 (5 bases). Trimming removed 7 bases at V and 3 bases at J, with 15 bases between. Looked up from germline, CDR1 is MNHEY and CDR2 is SVGAGI. The CDR3 sequence is 14 residues long. The CDR3: CASTFTGKDTEAFF. In DNA form, the CDR3 reads TGTGCCAGCACCTTTACAGGAAAGGACACTGAAGCTTTCTTT.

The J gene is TRBJ1-1, the V gene TRBV7-6, with D possibly matching TRBD1 (6 bases). The CDR3 contains 15 residues. The V gene's germline CDR1 is SGHVS and CDR2 FNYEAQ. V lost 1 base, J lost 5 bases, and 14 bases lay in between. The DNA for the CDR3 is TGTGCCAGCAGCTTAGTCTTGGGCAGGGGTACTGAAGCTTTCTTT. Encoded protein: CASSLVLGRGTEAFF.

The J gene is TRBJ2-5, the V gene TRBV29-1; D remains unclear. From germline, CDR1 is SQVTM and CDR2 ANQGSEA. Trimming removed 3 bases from V and 2 bases from J, with 4 bases in between. This CDR3 is 11 amino acids long. CDR3 DNA: TGCAGCGTTGACAATCAAGAGACCCAGTACTTC. Translated, it gives CSVDNQETQYF.

V is TRBV29-1 and J is TRBJ1-2; weak D call: TRBD1 (5 bases). This CDR3 has 12 residues. CDR1 and CDR2 (germline): SQVTM, ANQGSEA. Trimming took 7 bases from V and 7 from J, leaving 16 bases between them. The CDR3 DNA sequence: TGCAGCGCACGGGACTCTGGGGGTGGCTACACCTTC. Amino acids: CSARDSGGGYTF. Full variable domain (outside the CDR3, taken from reference TRBV29-1 and TRBJ1-2): SAVISQKPSRDICQRGTSLTIQCQVDSQVTMMFWYRQQPGQSLTLIATANQGSEATYESGFVIDKFPISRPNLTFSTLTVSNMSPEDSSIYLCSARDSGGGYTFGSGTRLTVV.

This clone was seen just once. The chain couples TRBV11-2 to TRBJ2-2; tentative D call: TRBD2 (6 bases). The V gene's germline CDR1 is SGHAT and CDR2 FQNNGV. CDR3 length equals 16 residues. The ends were cut back, 1 base at V and 2 bases at J, with 11 bases in the middle. The CDR3 reads CASSLGGRLNTGELFF. As DNA, the CDR3 is TGTGCCAGCAGCTTAGGTGGGAGGTTAAACACCGGGGAGCTGTTTTTT.